The rows below give T cell receptor beta chains drawn from one sample of a study of early T cells in non-severe SARS-CoV-2 infection. One entry per CDR3 protein results from TCRdb running MiXCR on the 5' RACE reads. The data contain approximately 38,000 distinct CDR3 sequences, around 3.9% of them seen just once; the ten biggest clones take up 5.5% to 6%. The sample was whole blood. All receptors derive from an adult who was a healthcare worker with PCR-confirmed SARS-CoV-2 infection or an uninfected control (not recorded which). CDR3s include the opening cysteine and the closing phenylalanine or tryptophan. A D gene is named only where the DNA matches it firmly. Expanded clones are given a class, and other clones once, few, many or no size at all.

V gene	clone size	J gene	D gene	CDR3 protein	CDR3 DNA
TRBV29-1	-	TRBJ1-3	-	CSVEDVGSGNTIYF	TGCAGCGTTGAGGATGTGGGCTCTGGAAACACCATATATTTT
TRBV5-1	many	TRBJ2-3	-	CASSLDGKTTDTQYF	TGCGCCAGCAGCTTGGATGGCAAGACCACAGATACGCAGTATTTT
TRBV27	-	TRBJ2-2	TRBD2	CASNRAGIPTGELFF	TGTGCCAGCAATAGAGCGGGGATCCCCACCGGGGAGCTGTTTTTT
TRBV6-6	many	TRBJ2-2	-	CASSYSWTGNTGELFF	TGTGCCAGCAGTTACAGCTGGACTGGGAACACCGGGGAGCTGTTTTTT
TRBV19	few	TRBJ1-2	TRBD1	CATTGDRVQSYTF	TGTGCCACCACCGGGGACAGGGTCCAAAGCTACACCTTC
TRBV30	many	TRBJ1-2	-	CATWVRDNYGYTF	TGTGCCACGTGGGTCCGGGACAACTATGGCTACACCTTC
TRBV11-3	-	TRBJ2-7	-	CANSLDTYEQYF	TGTGCCAACAGCTTAGATACCTACGAGCAGTACTTC
TRBV7-9	many	TRBJ2-3	-	CASSLLGDSTDTQYF	TGTGCCAGCAGCTTATTGGGGGATAGCACAGATACGCAGTATTTT
TRBV28	many	TRBJ1-2	TRBD1	CASSRQGTYYGYTF	TGTGCCAGCAGTCGACAGGGGACCTACTATGGCTACACCTTC
TRBV5-4	many	TRBJ2-7	TRBD2	CASSLTGLADDGEQYF	TGTGCCAGCAGCTTGACGGGACTAGCGGACGACGGGGAGCAGTACTTC
TRBV15	many	TRBJ2-1	-	CATSRTTGTYNEQFF	TGTGCCACCAGCAGAACCACTGGGACTTACAATGAGCAGTTCTTC
TRBV14	few	TRBJ2-5	TRBD2	CASTAGGIQETQYF	TGTGCCAGCACGGCGGGAGGGATCCAAGAGACCCAGTACTTC
TRBV5-5	many	TRBJ2-7	-	CASSSGQPSSYEQYF	TGTGCCAGCAGCTCTGGCCAGCCTAGCTCCTACGAGCAGTACTTC
TRBV7-2	-	TRBJ1-6	-	CASSEGRNSPLHF	TGTGCCAGCAGCGAAGGGAGGAATTCACCCCTCCACTTT
TRBV13	-	TRBJ2-7	TRBD2	CASSKAGSGRGALIPYEQYF	TGTGCCAGCAGCAAAGCAGGTAGCGGGAGAGGGGCCTTAATTCCCTACGAGCAGTACTTC
TRBV18	-	TRBJ2-1	TRBD1	CASSGDRANEQFF	TGTGCCAGCTCCGGCGACAGGGCAAATGAGCAGTTCTTC
TRBV3-2	many	TRBJ2-5	-	CASSQATSGVGTQYF	TGTGCCAGCAGCCAAGCCACAAGCGGGGTCGGGACCCAGTACTTC
TRBV6-2/TRBV6-3	-	TRBJ2-4	-	CASSSSPDRNGAKNIQYF	TGTGCCAGCAGTTCCTCCCCCGACAGAAATGGAGCCAAAAACATTCAGTACTTC
TRBV9	many	TRBJ2-5	TRBD2	CASSASGRRETQYF	TGTGCCAGCAGCGCTAGCGGGAGGAGAGAGACCCAGTACTTC
TRBV19	many	TRBJ2-1	TRBD2	CASSMRIAGGNNEQFF	TGTGCCAGTAGTATGAGGATCGCGGGGGGTAACAATGAGCAGTTCTTC
TRBV29-1	many	TRBJ2-1	-	CSVQGAYNEQFF	TGCAGCGTTCAGGGCGCCTACAATGAGCAGTTCTTC
TRBV20-1	many	TRBJ2-1	TRBD2	CSAGGLAGVRNEQFF	TGCAGTGCTGGGGGACTAGCGGGAGTGAGGAATGAGCAGTTCTTC
TRBV9	many	TRBJ2-7	TRBD1	CASSVGWDRAHEQYF	TGTGCCAGCAGCGTAGGATGGGACAGGGCTCACGAGCAGTACTTC
TRBV18	many	TRBJ2-1	-	CASSAYSGQNAYNEQFF	TGTGCCAGCTCTGCCTACTCGGGACAAAACGCTTACAATGAGCAGTTCTTC
TRBV30	many	TRBJ2-5	-	CAWGSGNQETQYF	TGTGCCTGGGGTAGCGGTAACCAAGAGACCCAGTACTTC
TRBV10-3	many	TRBJ2-7	-	CAISENPPGYSYEQYF	TGTGCCATCAGTGAGAATCCCCCGGGATACTCCTACGAGCAGTACTTC
TRBV12-3/TRBV12-4	many	TRBJ2-7	TRBD2	CASSRTSGNEQYF	TGTGCCAGCAGTCGGACTAGCGGGAACGAGCAGTACTTC